These 11 T cell receptor beta chains came from one sample sequenced in a study of blood T cell repertoires in COVID-19 (dated by TCRdb to the early 2020s). To prepare the library, the immunoSEQ multiplex PCR assay was applied. TCRdb holds this immuneACCESS table with in-frame rearrangements only. Some clones are missing; in checked studies, unresolved V genes explain under half, and the rest has no known cause. For this sample there are some 120,000 clones; just over 90% appear just once. Clones ranked in the top ten supply approximately 1.9% of the sample. Sequencing used peripheral blood. The receptors shown here come from a human donor with active COVID-19. The donor label of this sample is uncertain.

This chain uses TRBV11-2 with TRBJ2-2; a possible D gene is TRBD1 (6 bases). Trimming removed 5 bases from V and 7 bases from J, with 14 bases in between. CDR1 SGHAT and CDR2 FQNNGV come from the germline V gene. This CDR3 contains 14 residues. The CDR3 loop is CASSHRGGFGELFF. CDR3 in DNA: TGTGCCAGCAGCCATAGAGGGGGTTTCGGGGAGCTGTTTTTT.

This chain joins TRBV4-1 and TRBJ1-4; 9 bases align to TRBD1. The V and J ends lost 2 bases and 3 bases, in that order; junction bases with no gene match: 13. Per the germline V gene, CDR1 is MGHRA and CDR2 is YSYEKL. This CDR3 spans 19 amino acids. CDR3 nucleotides: TGCGCCAGCAGCCAAACCCGGGACAGGGCACAGTCAGCTAATGAAAAACTGTTTTTT. Amino acid sequence: CASSQTRDRAQSANEKLFF.

The J gene is TRBJ2-7, the V gene TRBV30; possibly TRBD1 for D (6 bases). Germline V gene data show CDR1 as GTSNPN and CDR2 as SVGIG (reference sequence). The CDR3 runs to 12 residues. V gave up 3 bases and J gave up 4 bases, with 10 bases separating them. CDR3 coding DNA: TGTGCCTGGAGCAGGACAGAGTACGAGCAGTACTTC. It codes for CAWSRTEYEQYF.

V gene TRBV18 combines with J gene TRBJ1-6, with 8 bases matching TRBD1. Germline trimming cut 3 bases from V and 7 bases from J; bases unmatched to any gene: 5. Per the germline V gene, CDR1 is KGHSH and CDR2 is LQKENI. This CDR3 comprises 15 residues. The CDR3 DNA reads as TGTGCCAGCTCACCCCAGGGGGCGCGCAATTCACCCCTCCACTTT. Its protein is CASSPQGARNSPLHF.

The CDR3, as DNA: TGCGCCAGCAGCCAGCCGGACCACAACAGGGCGGCGGGCGGCTACACCTTC. Protein sequence: CASSQPDHNRAAGGYTF. The genes are TRBV5-1 and TRBJ1-2; tentative D call: TRBD1 (6 bases). The CDR3 is made up of 17 amino acids. V was shortened by 4 bases and J by 8 bases, with 27 bases between the two germline ends. Germline V gene lookup returns CDR1 SGHRS and CDR2 YFSETQ.

V usage is TRBV5-1 and J usage is TRBJ2-1; 8 bases align to TRBD1. Trimming cost V 0 bases and J 5 bases; bases outside gene matches: 7. CDR3 size: 16 residues. Germline lookup yields CDR1 SGHRS and CDR2 YFSETQ. The CDR3 is CASSLVGQGANNEQFF. The CDR3 region has the DNA TGCGCCAGCAGCTTGGTCGGACAGGGTGCCAACAATGAGCAGTTCTTC.

This clone showed up just a few times. This rearrangement joins TRBV25-1 to TRBJ1-6; D remains ambiguous. The CDR3 is made up of 18 amino acids. Germline V gene sequence: CDR1 MGHDK, CDR2 SYGVNS. V lost 5 bases to trimming and J lost 7 bases, with 24 bases between them. CDR3 DNA: TGTGCCAGCAGTCCCAACGGATTCAGCCGGGAAAGCAATTCACCCCTCCACTTT. This gives the protein CASSPNGFSRESNSPLHF.

The gene calls are TRBV19 and TRBJ1-1; 8 nucleotides match TRBD1. This CDR3 region has 13 residues. Germline V lookup: CDR1 LNHDA, CDR2 SQIVND (reference sequence). After removal of 8 bases from V and 1 base from J, the junction contained 3 bases not matched to a gene. The CDR3 bases are TGTGCCAGTCGGACAGGGTGGAACACTGAAGCTTTCTTT. It translates to CASRTGWNTEAFF.

This clone occurred once. This chain joins TRBV15 and TRBJ2-1; 7 bases are a match to TRBD1. CDR3 length: 16 residues. CDR1 is LNHNV and CDR2 is YYDKDF in the germline V gene (reference sequence). V shed 1 base and J 8 bases; nucleotides not matched to a gene: 11. CDR3 bases: TGTGCCACCAGCAGAGTGGTATCGACAGGGCGCGATGAGCAGTTCTTC. As protein: CATSRVVSTGRDEQFF.

This clone has a single count. The chain employs TRBV27 and TRBJ1-2, with a possible D match to TRBD1 (5 bases). CDR3 length: 14 residues. CDR1 is MNHEY and CDR2 is SMNVEV in the germline V gene (reference sequence). Trimming left V 6 bases short and J 5 bases short, with 16 bases between. The CDR3 DNA reads as TGTGCCAGCAGAGCTGCAGGGTCGGAGTATGGCTACACCTTC. As protein: CASRAAGSEYGYTF.

The chain combines TRBV6-5 with TRBJ1-5; D remains ambiguous. V lost 2 bases and J lost 7, with 9 bases in between. CDR3 size: 13 residues. The germline V gene encodes CDR1 MNHEY and CDR2 SVGAGI. The CDR3 loop reads CASSYRFGQPQHF. The CDR3 DNA reads TGTGCCAGCAGTTACAGGTTCGGGCAGCCCCAGCATTTT.